This TCR beta chain was sequenced for a study of graft-versus-host responses after intestinal transplantation (dated by TCRdb to 2020 to 2023). Describing the broader study: Recipients received multivisceral, liver-intestinal, or isolated intestinal transplants. Every recipient was given anti-thymocyte globulin induction, then maintenance tacrolimus and steroids for around three years. Graft-versus-host and host-versus-graft alloreactive T cell clones were tracked in the graft, circulation and bone marrow after intestinal transplantation using bulk TCR-beta CDR3 sequencing. To identify alloreactive clones, pre-transplant mixed lymphocyte reaction products were sequenced and compared with unstimulated pre-transplant donor and recipient T cells. A cohort of 20 to 25 intestinal transplant recipients, including one retransplant, was enrolled, and 3 patients lacking pretransplant specimens were excluded. A peak of at least 4% donor T cells among recipient peripheral blood mononuclear cells was the definition used for donor T cell macrochimerism. Instead of going to the commercial service, samples from a few later patients were sequenced in-house on an Illumina MiSeq and processed with MiXCR.

Results the study describes overall, beyond this receptor: The relatively low number and heterogeneity of intestinal transplant patients limited the conclusions. GvH clones were detected in recipient bone marrow, and some of these GvH clones were observed earlier in ileal mucosa or blood, consistent with an intestinal mucosal origin. In the allografts of patients with donor T cell macrochimerism, GvH to HvG T cell clonal ratios were high. Early after transplant, peak levels of circulating GvH clones were found to be associated with declines in HvG clones.

The CDR3 sequence holds 13 residues, the cysteine and phenylalanine included. The entry retains the CDR3 DNA only, 39 bases that are in frame from base 1. Trimming costs V 5 bases and J 6 bases, and their ends lie 12 bases apart. CDR1 is given as SGHTA and CDR2 as FQGNSA, both from the germline V gene. With regard to this clone: It has no known antigen specificity. No base quality information exists; no much larger clone differs at one position.

Library prep was done by the immunoSEQ multiplex PCR assay. For most patients, genomic DNA was isolated using the Qiagen DNeasy Blood and Tissue Kit and was shipped frozen to Adaptive Biotechnologies for TCR sequencing. High-throughput TCR-beta CDR3 sequencing of genomic DNA from most patients was performed by Adaptive Biotechnologies. The source study handled its data this way. Adaptive's ImmunoSEQ software was the source of the TCR sequencing data for roughly 19 patients, while a few other patients were processed with MiXCR and VDJtools. To correct CD4 versus CD8 sorting errors, any sequence found in both subsets at a frequency ratio below 5:1 was removed. Because the origin of CDR3 nucleotide sequences shared between donor and recipient could not be assigned, those sequences were removed. At least 2-fold expansion over unstimulated cells and a minimum CFSE-low frequency of 0.002% (template counts) or 0.001% (read counts) were required for clones to be classified as alloreactive. A clone was considered mappable if detected in the sequenced pre-transplant spleen, lymph node, or MLR CFSE-low populations of the donor or recipient. Cumulative frequency of alloreactive clones was calculated as a percentage of all sequences weighted by copy number. Here the immuneACCESS table is served through TCRdb, limited to in-frame sequences with V and J called. Missing clones are a known gap in these copies; in checked studies unresolved V genes cover under half, and the rest lacks a known reason. For V, J and clone size, that table is used; D and trimming come from the DNA. The sample table records 130,000 to 150,000 clones; 92% of these occur just once. Of the sample, about 0.2% is held by the ten largest clones.

The time point label for this specimen denotes: cells obtained before transplantation from donor or recipient. CD3+CD4+ and CD3+CD8+ populations were FACS-sorted from unstimulated pre-transplant donor and recipient cells taken from spleen or lymph nodes. The sequence derives from a human donor who received an intestinal transplant. The sequenced sample was unstimulated CD4+ T cells sorted from spleen or lymph node cells, obtained before intestinal transplant. The chain was built from TRBV7-2 and TRBJ2-3; too little of a D gene remains to name it. In nucleotide form, the sequence is TGTGCCAGCAGCGGAGTCATCCTGGATACGCAGTATTTT. This encodes CASSGVILDTQYF. The CDR3, completed at both ends by the reference TRBV7-2 and TRBJ2-3 genes, gives the full variable domain GAGVSQSPSNKVTEKGKDVELRCDPISGHTALYWYRQSLGQGLEFLIYFQGNSAPDKSGLPSDRFSAERTGGSVSTLTIQRTQQEDSAVYLCASSGVILDTQYFGPGTRLTVL.